This T cell receptor (beta chain) appears in the sequencing data of a study of type 1 regulatory T cells. Regarding the study as a whole: Tr1 cells had a more restricted TCR repertoire than non-Tr1 cells.

Of note for this clonotype: Antigen specificity is unknown.

TCRdb ran MiXCR on the reads and lists one entry per CDR3 protein. Of more than 60,000 distinct CDR3 sequences listed, approximately 67% were seen once; the top ten hold 1.5% to 2%. CDR1 and CDR2 from the germline V gene are MNHEY and SVGEGT. Germline trimming cut 4 bases from V and 6 bases from J; bases unmatched to any gene: 8. The CDR3 is made up of 14 amino acids. The chain joins TRBV6-2 or TRBV6-3 to TRBJ2-5; 7 bases match TRBD1. The sequenced sample was cultured non-Tr1 T cells, either the whole culture or a sorted T cell fraction (not recorded which). This clonotype was sampled from a human donor in good health. The CDR3 DNA reads TGTGCCAGCAGTTTCGACAGGGTGTGGAAGACCCAGTACTTC. It specifies CASSFDRVWKTQYF.